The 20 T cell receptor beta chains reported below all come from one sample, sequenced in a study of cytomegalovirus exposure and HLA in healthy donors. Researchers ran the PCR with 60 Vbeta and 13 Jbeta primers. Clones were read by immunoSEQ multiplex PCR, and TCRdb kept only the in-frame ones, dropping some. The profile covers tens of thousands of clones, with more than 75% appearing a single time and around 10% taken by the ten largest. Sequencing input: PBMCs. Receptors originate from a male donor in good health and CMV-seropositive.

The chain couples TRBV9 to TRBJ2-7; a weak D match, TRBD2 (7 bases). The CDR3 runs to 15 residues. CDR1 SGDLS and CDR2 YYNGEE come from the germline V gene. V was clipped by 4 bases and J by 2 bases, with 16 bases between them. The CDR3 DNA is TGTGCCAGCAGCAGTAGGGGGGGACCGACCTACGAGCAGTACTTC. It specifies CASSSRGGPTYEQYF.

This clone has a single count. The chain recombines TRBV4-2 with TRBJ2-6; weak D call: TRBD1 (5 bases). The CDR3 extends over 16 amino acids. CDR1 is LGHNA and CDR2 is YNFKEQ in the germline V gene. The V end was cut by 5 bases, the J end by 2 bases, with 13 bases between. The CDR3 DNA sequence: TGTGCCAGCAGCAAAGCAGAAGGGGCTGGGGCCAACGTCCTGACTTTC. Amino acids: CASSKAEGAGANVLTF.

CDR3 DNA: TGTGCCAGCAGCGTAGGGTCTAGCGGGAGTCACGAGCAGTACTTC. Its translation: CASSVGSSGSHEQYF. The rearrangement links TRBV9 to TRBJ2-7; 10 bases align to TRBD2. This CDR3 has 15 amino acids. With 0 bases clipped from V and 5 bases from J, the junction kept 5 bases outside the gene matches. Germline values: CDR1 SGDLS, CDR2 YYNGEE.

The CDR3 sequence is CASSYAPTGGQETQYF. The CDR3 DNA reads as TGTGCCAGCAGTTACGCCCCGACCGGGGGCCAAGAGACCCAGTACTTC. The rearrangement uses TRBV6-6 and TRBJ2-5; tentatively, D is TRBD2 (6 bases). Germline V CDR1 and CDR2: MNHNY, SVGAGI (reference sequence). The CDR3 extends over 16 amino acids. The germline V and J ends were trimmed by 2 bases and 1 base, with 14 bases remaining between them.

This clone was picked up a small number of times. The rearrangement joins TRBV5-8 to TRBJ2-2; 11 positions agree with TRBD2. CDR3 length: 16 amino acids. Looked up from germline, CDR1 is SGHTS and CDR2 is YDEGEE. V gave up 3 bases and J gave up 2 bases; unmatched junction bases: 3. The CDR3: CASSSGTSGNTGELFF. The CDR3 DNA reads TGTGCCAGCAGCTCCGGGACTAGCGGCAACACCGGGGAGCTGTTTTTT.

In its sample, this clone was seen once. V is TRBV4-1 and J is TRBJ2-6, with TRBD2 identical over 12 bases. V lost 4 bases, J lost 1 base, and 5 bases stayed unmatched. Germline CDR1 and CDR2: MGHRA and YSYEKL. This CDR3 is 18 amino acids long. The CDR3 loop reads CASSLQTSGSSGANVLTF. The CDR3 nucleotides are TGCGCCAGCAGCCTCCAGACTAGCGGGAGTTCTGGGGCCAACGTCCTGACTTTC.

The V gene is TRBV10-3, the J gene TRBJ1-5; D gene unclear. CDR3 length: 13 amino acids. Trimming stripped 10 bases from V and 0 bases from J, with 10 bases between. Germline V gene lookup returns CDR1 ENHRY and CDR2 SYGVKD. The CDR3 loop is CATARDSNQPQHF. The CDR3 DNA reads TGTGCCACCGCCCGGGATAGCAATCAGCCCCAGCATTTT.

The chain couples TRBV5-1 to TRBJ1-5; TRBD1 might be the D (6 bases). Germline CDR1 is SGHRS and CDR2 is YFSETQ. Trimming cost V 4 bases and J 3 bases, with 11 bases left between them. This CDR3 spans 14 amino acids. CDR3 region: CASSPDRPNQPQHF. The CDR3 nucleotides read TGCGCCAGCAGCCCGGACAGACCCAATCAGCCCCAGCATTTT.

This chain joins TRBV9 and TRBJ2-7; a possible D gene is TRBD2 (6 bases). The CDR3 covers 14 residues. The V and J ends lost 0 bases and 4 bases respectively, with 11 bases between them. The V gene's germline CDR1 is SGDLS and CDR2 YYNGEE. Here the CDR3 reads CASSVAAEGYEQYF. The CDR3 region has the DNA TGTGCCAGCAGCGTAGCAGCGGAGGGGTACGAGCAGTACTTC.

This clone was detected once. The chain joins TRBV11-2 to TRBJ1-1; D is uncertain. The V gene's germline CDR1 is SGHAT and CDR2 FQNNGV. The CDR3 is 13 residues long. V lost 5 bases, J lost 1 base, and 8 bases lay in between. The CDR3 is CASSQRGNTEAFF. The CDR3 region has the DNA TGTGCCAGCAGCCAGCGAGGGAACACTGAAGCTTTCTTT. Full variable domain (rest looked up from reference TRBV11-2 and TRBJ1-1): EAGVAQSPRYKIIEKRQSVAFWCNPISGHATLYWYQQILGQGPKLLIQFQNNGVVDDSQLPKDRFSAERLKGVDSTLKIQPAKLEDSAVYLCASSQRGNTEAFFGQGTRLTVV.

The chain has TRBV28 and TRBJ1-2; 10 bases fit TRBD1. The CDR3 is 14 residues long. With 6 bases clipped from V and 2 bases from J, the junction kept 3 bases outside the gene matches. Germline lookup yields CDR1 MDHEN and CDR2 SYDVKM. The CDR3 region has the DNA TGTGCCAGCAGGGGGACAGGGGCGAACTATGGCTACACCTTC. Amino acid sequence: CASRGTGANYGYTF.

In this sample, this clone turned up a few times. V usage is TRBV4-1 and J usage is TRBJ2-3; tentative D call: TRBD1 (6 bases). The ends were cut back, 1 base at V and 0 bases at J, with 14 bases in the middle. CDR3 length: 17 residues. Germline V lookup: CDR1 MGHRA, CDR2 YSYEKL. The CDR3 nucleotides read TGCGCCAGCAGCCAAGCCGGCTGGGGGCCGAGCACAGATACGCAGTATTTT. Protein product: CASSQAGWGPSTDTQYF.

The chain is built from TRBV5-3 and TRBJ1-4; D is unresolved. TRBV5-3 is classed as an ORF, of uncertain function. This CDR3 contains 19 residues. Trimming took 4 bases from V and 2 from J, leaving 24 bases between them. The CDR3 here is CARSGENTIVGYTNEKLFF. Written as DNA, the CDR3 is TGTGCCAGAAGCGGAGAAAACACAATCGTCGGGTATACTAATGAAAAACTGTTTTTT.

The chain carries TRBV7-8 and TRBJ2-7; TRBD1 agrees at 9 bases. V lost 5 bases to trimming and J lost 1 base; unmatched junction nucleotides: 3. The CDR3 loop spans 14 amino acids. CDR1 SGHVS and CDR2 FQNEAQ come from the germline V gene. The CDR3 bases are TGTGCCAGCAGCGGACAGGGGATATCCTACGAGCAGTACTTC. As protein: CASSGQGISYEQYF.

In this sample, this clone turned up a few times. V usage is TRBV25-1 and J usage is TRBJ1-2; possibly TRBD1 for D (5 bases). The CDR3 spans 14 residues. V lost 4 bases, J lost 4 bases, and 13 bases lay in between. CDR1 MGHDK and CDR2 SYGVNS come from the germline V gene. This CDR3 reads CASSVSRGGYGYTF. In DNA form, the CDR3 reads TGTGCCAGCAGTGTCTCAAGGGGCGGCTATGGCTACACCTTC.

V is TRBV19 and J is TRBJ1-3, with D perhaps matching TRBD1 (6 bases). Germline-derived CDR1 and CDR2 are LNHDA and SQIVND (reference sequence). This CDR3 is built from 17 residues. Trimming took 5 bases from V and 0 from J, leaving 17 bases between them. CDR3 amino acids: CASSLSTGRVSGNTIYF. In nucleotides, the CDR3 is TGTGCCAGTAGTTTATCGACAGGCCGAGTCTCTGGAAACACCATATATTTT.

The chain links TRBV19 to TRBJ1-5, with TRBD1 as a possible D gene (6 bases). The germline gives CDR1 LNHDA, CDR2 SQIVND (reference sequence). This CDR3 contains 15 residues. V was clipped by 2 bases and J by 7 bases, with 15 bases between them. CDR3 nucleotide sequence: TGTGCCAGTAGTATACGGGCAGGGGTGGGGCAGCCCCAGCATTTT. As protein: CASSIRAGVGQPQHF.

The CDR3 sequence is CASSLVPSGGHSYEQYF. As DNA, the CDR3 is TGCGCCAGCAGCTTGGTTCCTAGCGGGGGCCATTCCTACGAGCAGTACTTC. The V and J genes are TRBV5-1 and TRBJ2-7; 10 bases are a match to TRBD2. The CDR3 is 17 amino acids. Per the germline V gene, CDR1 is SGHRS and CDR2 is YFSETQ. V lost 0 bases, J lost 1 base, and 7 bases stayed unmatched.

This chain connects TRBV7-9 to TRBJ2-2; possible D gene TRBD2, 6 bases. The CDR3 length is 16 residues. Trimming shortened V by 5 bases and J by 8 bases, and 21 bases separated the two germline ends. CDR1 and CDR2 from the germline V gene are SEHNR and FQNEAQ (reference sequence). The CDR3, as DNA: TGTGCCAGCAGCGGCCTAGCGACCCCCCGGCGGGGGGAGCTGTTTTTT. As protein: CASSGLATPRRGELFF.

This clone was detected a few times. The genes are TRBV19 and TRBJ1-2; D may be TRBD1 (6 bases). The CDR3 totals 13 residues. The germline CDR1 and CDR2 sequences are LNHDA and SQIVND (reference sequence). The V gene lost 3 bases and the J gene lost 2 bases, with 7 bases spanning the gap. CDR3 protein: CASSMTGNYGYTF. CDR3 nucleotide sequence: TGTGCCAGTAGTATGACAGGCAACTATGGCTACACCTTC.